These T cell receptor beta chains were read from a single sample in a study of blood T cell repertoires in COVID-19. Here immunoSEQ multiplex PCR was the method, and the copy in TCRdb shows in-frame clones only, minus some. The repertoire holds a few hundred thousand clones, roughly 90% seen once, with more than 9.5% in the top ten. The sample consisted of peripheral blood. These receptors all stem from a woman in her twenties or thirties with COVID-19, enrolled during active disease. Each CDR3 is given with its conserved first and last residue. Fields, in order: clone size, J gene, V gene, D gene, CDR3 protein, CDR3 DNA. The D gene is left open where the match is weak. Rows give clone size only sometimes, using once, few, many, or a class for an expanded clone.

abundance: once; j_gene: TRBJ2-7; v_gene: TRBV4-2; d_gene: NA; CDR3aa: CASRLSLGEQYF; CDR3nt: TGTGCCAGCAGACTTTCTCTCGGGGAGCAGTACTTC
abundance: NA; j_gene: TRBJ1-2; v_gene: TRBV23-1; d_gene: NA; CDR3aa: CASSHPVGGLCYGYTF; CDR3nt: TGCGCCAGCAGTCACCCCGTCGGGGGGCTTTGCTATGGCTACACCTTC
abundance: NA; j_gene: TRBJ1-6; v_gene: TRBV13; d_gene: NA; CDR3aa: CASSFTGQDNSPLHF; CDR3nt: TGTGCCAGCAGCTTCACAGGGCAAGATAATTCACCCCTCCACTTT
abundance: NA; j_gene: TRBJ2-1; v_gene: TRBV12-3/TRBV12-4; d_gene: NA; CDR3aa: CASSLDREEQFF; CDR3nt: TGTGCCAGCAGTTTAGACAGGGAAGAGCAGTTCTTC
abundance: NA; j_gene: TRBJ1-3; v_gene: TRBV5-1; d_gene: NA; CDR3aa: CASSLAGGSGNTIYF; CDR3nt: TGCGCCAGCAGCTTGGCGGGGGGCTCTGGAAACACCATATATTTT
abundance: NA; j_gene: TRBJ2-5; v_gene: TRBV13; d_gene: TRBD2; CDR3aa: CASSSGFAAGGGETQYF; CDR3nt: TGTGCCAGCAGCTCCGGTTTTGCCGCGGGGGGAGGGGAGACCCAGTACTTC
abundance: NA; j_gene: TRBJ1-5; v_gene: TRBV6-2/TRBV6-3; d_gene: NA; CDR3aa: CASSYSVTGRGFNQPQHF; CDR3nt: TGTGCCAGCAGTTACTCCGTTACTGGGAGGGGATTCAATCAGCCCCAGCATTTT
abundance: NA; j_gene: TRBJ1-6; v_gene: TRBV10-1; d_gene: NA; CDR3aa: CASSEDSASGEALHF; CDR3nt: TGCGCCAGCAGTGAGGACTCCGCGTCGGGGGAAGCCCTCCACTTT
abundance: NA; j_gene: TRBJ1-6; v_gene: TRBV10-3; d_gene: TRBD1; CDR3aa: CAISEPGQGRSPLHF; CDR3nt: TGTGCCATCAGTGAGCCGGGACAGGGTCGTTCACCCCTCCACTTT
abundance: once; j_gene: TRBJ1-1; v_gene: TRBV5-5; d_gene: TRBD1; CDR3aa: CASSLAGQGWTEAFF; CDR3nt: TGTGCCAGCAGCTTGGCGGGACAGGGGTGGACTGAAGCTTTCTTT
abundance: NA; j_gene: TRBJ1-4; v_gene: TRBV7-7; d_gene: NA; CDR3aa: CASSSGGPNEKLFF; CDR3nt: TGTGCCAGCAGCTCGGGGGGACCTAATGAAAAACTGTTTTTT
abundance: NA; j_gene: TRBJ1-1; v_gene: TRBV5-1; d_gene: NA; CDR3aa: CASSATVSGTEAFF; CDR3nt: TGCGCCAGCAGCGCGACAGTATCGGGCACTGAAGCTTTCTTT
abundance: NA; j_gene: TRBJ2-1; v_gene: TRBV9; d_gene: TRBD2; CDR3aa: CASSVGPLLAGAENEQFF; CDR3nt: TGTGCCAGCAGCGTAGGGCCCTTACTAGCGGGGGCGGAGAATGAGCAGTTCTTC
abundance: few; j_gene: TRBJ2-7; v_gene: TRBV18; d_gene: NA; CDR3aa: CASSPPDRRYEQYF; CDR3nt: TGTGCCAGCTCACCACCCGACAGGCGCTACGAGCAGTACTTC
abundance: NA; j_gene: TRBJ1-2; v_gene: TRBV9; d_gene: NA; CDR3aa: CASSGQLRGYGYTF; CDR3nt: TGTGCCAGCAGCGGACAACTCCGGGGCTATGGCTACACCTTC
abundance: NA; j_gene: TRBJ2-7; v_gene: TRBV6-5; d_gene: NA; CDR3aa: CASNPMGPSSYEQYF; CDR3nt: TGTGCCAGCAACCCAATGGGGCCTAGCTCCTACGAGCAGTACTTC
abundance: NA; j_gene: TRBJ1-5; v_gene: TRBV4-1; d_gene: TRBD1; CDR3aa: CASSLSPPPGTGGGQPQHF; CDR3nt: TGCGCCAGCAGCCTAAGCCCACCCCCCGGGACAGGGGGCGGTCAGCCCCAGCATTTT
abundance: NA; j_gene: TRBJ2-1; v_gene: TRBV13; d_gene: TRBD2; CDR3aa: CASSSTSAFVNEQFF; CDR3nt: TGTGCCAGCAGCTCGACTAGCGCGTTCGTCAATGAGCAGTTCTTC
abundance: NA; j_gene: TRBJ2-7; v_gene: TRBV5-8; d_gene: NA; CDR3aa: CASSSRVSDEQYF; CDR3nt: TGTGCCAGCAGCTCCAGGGTTTCCGACGAGCAGTACTTC
abundance: NA; j_gene: TRBJ1-1; v_gene: TRBV29-1; d_gene: NA; CDR3aa: CSVERPLNTEAFF; CDR3nt: TGCAGCGTTGAGCGGCCCTTGAACACTGAAGCTTTCTTT
abundance: once; j_gene: TRBJ1-6; v_gene: TRBV7-9; d_gene: NA; CDR3aa: CASSFEARIIDNSPLHF; CDR3nt: TGTGCCAGCAGCTTCGAGGCCCGAATTATAGATAATTCACCCCTCCACTTT
abundance: once; j_gene: TRBJ2-7; v_gene: TRBV5-1; d_gene: NA; CDR3aa: CASSLAPQGSDEQYF; CDR3nt: TGCGCCAGCAGCTTGGCCCCCCAGGGGAGCGACGAGCAGTACTTC
abundance: NA; j_gene: TRBJ1-4; v_gene: TRBV7-9; d_gene: NA; CDR3aa: CASSSSTAPYEKLFF; CDR3nt: TGTGCCAGCAGCTCTTCGACAGCGCCATATGAAAAACTGTTTTTT
abundance: NA; j_gene: TRBJ1-5; v_gene: TRBV19; d_gene: TRBD1; CDR3aa: CASSIRGGNNQPQHF; CDR3nt: TGTGCCAGTAGTATTAGAGGGGGCAACAATCAGCCCCAGCATTTT
abundance: NA; j_gene: TRBJ1-4; v_gene: TRBV7-9; d_gene: NA; CDR3aa: CASSPTDGRAEWEKLFF; CDR3nt: TGTGCCAGCAGCCCTACGGACGGGAGGGCTGAGTGGGAAAAACTGTTTTTT
abundance: NA; j_gene: TRBJ2-7; v_gene: TRBV3-1/TRBV3-2; d_gene: NA; CDR3aa: CASSQPVSGSYEQYF; CDR3nt: TGTGCCAGCAGCCAGCCGGTCAGCGGGTCATACGAGCAGTACTTC
abundance: NA; j_gene: TRBJ1-2; v_gene: TRBV4-1; d_gene: TRBD1; CDR3aa: CASSHRFGGQGAGYTF; CDR3nt: TGCGCCAGCAGCCACCGATTCGGGGGACAGGGGGCGGGCTACACCTTC
abundance: NA; j_gene: TRBJ2-7; v_gene: TRBV7-9; d_gene: TRBD2; CDR3aa: CASSPLLAGGRYEQYF; CDR3nt: TGTGCCAGCAGCCCACTACTAGCGGGGGGGCGGTACGAGCAGTACTTC
abundance: NA; j_gene: TRBJ2-7; v_gene: TRBV4-1; d_gene: NA; CDR3aa: CASSQEWAFSSYEQYF; CDR3nt: TGCGCCAGCAGCCAAGAGTGGGCATTTAGCTCCTACGAGCAGTACTTC
abundance: NA; j_gene: TRBJ2-2; v_gene: TRBV4-1; d_gene: NA; CDR3aa: CASSPRGGELFF; CDR3nt: TGCGCCAGCAGCCCCCGGGGCGGGGAGCTGTTTTTT
abundance: NA; j_gene: TRBJ2-2; v_gene: TRBV21-1; d_gene: NA; CDR3aa: CASSKGDRDTGELFF; CDR3nt: TGTGCCAGCAGCAAAGGGGACAGGGACACCGGGGAGCTGTTTTTT
abundance: NA; j_gene: TRBJ1-2; v_gene: TRBV10-3; d_gene: TRBD1; CDR3aa: CAISERDSLHGYTF; CDR3nt: TGTGCCATCAGTGAGAGGGACAGCCTCCATGGCTACACCTTC
abundance: few; j_gene: TRBJ2-1; v_gene: TRBV4-1; d_gene: TRBD2; CDR3aa: CASSQDLASGYNEQFF; CDR3nt: TGCGCCAGCAGCCAAGATTTGGCTAGCGGATACAATGAGCAGTTCTTC
abundance: NA; j_gene: TRBJ1-1; v_gene: TRBV10-1; d_gene: NA; CDR3aa: CASSDRVDTEAFF; CDR3nt: TGCGCCAGCAGTGACAGGGTAGACACTGAAGCTTTCTTT
abundance: few; j_gene: TRBJ2-1; v_gene: TRBV19; d_gene: NA; CDR3aa: CASGQPRVMEQFF; CDR3nt: TGTGCCAGCGGACAGCCCAGAGTCATGGAGCAGTTCTTC
abundance: NA; j_gene: TRBJ1-1; v_gene: TRBV6-5; d_gene: NA; CDR3aa: CASSLLQVNTEAFF; CDR3nt: TGTGCCAGCAGTCTCCTCCAGGTGAACACTGAAGCTTTCTTT